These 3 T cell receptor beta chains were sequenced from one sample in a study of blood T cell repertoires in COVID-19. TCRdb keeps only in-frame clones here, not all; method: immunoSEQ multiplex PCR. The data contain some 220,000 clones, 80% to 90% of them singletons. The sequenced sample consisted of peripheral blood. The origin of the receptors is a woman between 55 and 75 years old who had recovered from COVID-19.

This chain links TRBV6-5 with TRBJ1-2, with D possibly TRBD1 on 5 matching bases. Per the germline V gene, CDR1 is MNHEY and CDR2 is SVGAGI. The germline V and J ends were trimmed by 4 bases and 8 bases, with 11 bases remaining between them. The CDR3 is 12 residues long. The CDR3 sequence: CASSSRERGYTF. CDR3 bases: TGTGCCAGCAGTTCCAGGGAAAGGGGCTACACCTTC.

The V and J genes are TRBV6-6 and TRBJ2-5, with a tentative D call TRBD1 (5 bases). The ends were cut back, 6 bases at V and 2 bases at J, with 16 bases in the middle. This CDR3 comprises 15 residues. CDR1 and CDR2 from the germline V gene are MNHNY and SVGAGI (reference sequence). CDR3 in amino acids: CASRPFSAGQETQYF. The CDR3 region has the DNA TGTGCCAGCAGGCCATTTTCGGCAGGGCAAGAGACCCAGTACTTC.

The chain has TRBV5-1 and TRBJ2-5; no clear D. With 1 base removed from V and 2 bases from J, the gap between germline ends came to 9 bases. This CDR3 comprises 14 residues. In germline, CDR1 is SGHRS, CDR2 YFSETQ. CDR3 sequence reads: CASSLTVLQETQYF. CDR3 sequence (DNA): TGCGCCAGCAGCTTGACAGTTCTACAAGAGACCCAGTACTTC.